These T cell receptor beta chains were read from a single sample in a study of cytomegalovirus exposure and HLA in healthy donors. Profiling relied on immunoSEQ multiplex PCR, and the TCRdb table lists in-frame clones only, not all of them. The sample has more than 80,000 clones, roughly 74% seen once. Sample: PBMCs. These receptor sequences come from a woman in her 70s in good health and CMV-seropositive. Each CDR3 is given with its conserved first and last residue.

V	CDR3
TRBV2	CASKKGQGSYNEQFF
TRBV5-6	CASSIRDRGTGQPQHF
TRBV28	CAILPPRGSGNNQPQHF
TRBV9	CASSGYQGRVGGNTIYF
TRBV19	CASSGQGVREAFF
TRBV6-1	CASTAGQGVIGELFF
TRBV5-1	CASSTLLTGDEQYF
TRBV12-2	CASRLLWDRDYEQYF
TRBV18	CASSPGQVHEQYF
TRBV28	CASSPGTGDQPQHF
TRBV27	CATGGFYEQYF
TRBV10-1	CASSESVGQGARNEQFF
TRBV19	CASSMPGELNTEAFF
TRBV7-3	CASSLVGGVNNEQFF
TRBV6-5	CASSYLLPGGELFF
TRBV30	CAWSRNSDQPQHF
TRBV27	CASSFTSGGTDTQYF
TRBV11-2	CASSLGPGLSGTQYF
TRBV6-6	CASSYSEFSYEQYF
TRBV6-5	CASSYSTGGYGYTF
TRBV2	CASNERTGRNYGYTF
TRBV4-3	CASSQDFDYSYEQYF
TRBV29-1	CSVLGRLSSDEQYF
TRBV18	CASSTGVNTEAFF
TRBV9	CASSARASYNEQFF